A single sample gave rise to the 8 T cell receptor beta chains below, sequenced in a study of T cells in localized non-small cell lung cancer. The method was immunoSEQ multiplex PCR; TCRdb's version includes in-frame clones alone and lacks a portion of them. The sample holds about 33,000 clones, 85% to 90% seen once. Sequenced here: peripheral blood, sampled before any cancer treatment. The receptors come from a man aged 35 to 69 with stage I lung adenocarcinoma.

The V and J genes are TRBV25-1 and TRBJ1-3; a weak D match, TRBD1 (5 bases). Germline values: CDR1 MGHDK, CDR2 SYGVNS. The CDR3 is 12 residues long. Trimming stripped 3 bases from V and 9 bases from J, with 9 bases between. CDR3 nucleotides: TGTGCCAGCAGTGAGGGGGGAGGCACCATATATTTT. Protein sequence: CASSEGGGTIYF.

As DNA, the CDR3 is TGTGCCATCAGCCCCTCGGTCACTGGCGAGCAGTACTTC. Encoded protein: CAISPSVTGEQYF. V gene TRBV10-3 combines with J gene TRBJ2-7; D gene unclear. The CDR3 totals 13 residues. Trimming pared 6 bases from V and 6 bases from J, leaving 15 bases between. Looked up from germline, CDR1 is ENHRY and CDR2 is SYGVKD.

In this sample, this clone turned up once. The genes are TRBV12-5 and TRBJ2-3, with a weak D call TRBD2 (6 bases). The CDR3 has 14 amino acids. Germline V gene data show CDR1 as LGHNT and CDR2 as FRNRAP. With 1 base removed from V and 8 bases from J, the gap between germline ends came to 13 bases. The CDR3 reads CASGLGGGMGTQYF. CDR3 in DNA: TGTGCTAGTGGTTTGGGAGGAGGGATGGGTACGCAGTATTTT.

This clone was seen only a few times. The rearrangement joins TRBV6-5 to TRBJ1-6, with a weak D call TRBD1 (5 bases). The V gene lost 0 bases and the J gene lost 7 bases, with 13 bases spanning the gap. This CDR3 contains 16 residues. In germline, CDR1 is MNHEY, CDR2 SVGAGI. The CDR3 bases are TGTGCCAGCAGTTACTCATACGTGTCAGGGAATTCACCCCTCCACTTT. Its protein is CASSYSYVSGNSPLHF.

The V call is TRBV11-2, the J call TRBJ2-7; maybe TRBD2 (5 bases). Germline CDR1 is SGHAT and CDR2 is FQNNGV. The CDR3 consists of 12 residues. V lost 5 bases, J lost 3 bases, and 8 bases lay in between. CDR3 DNA sequence: TGTGCCAGCAGCCTGGACTTCTACGAGCAGTACTTC. Amino acids: CASSLDFYEQYF.

The CDR3 spells CASSIPNQPQHF. The CDR3 DNA reads as TGTGCCAGTAGTATACCGAATCAGCCCCAGCATTTT. The genes are TRBV19 and TRBJ1-5, with D unresolved. V dropped 2 bases and J dropped 4 bases, with 3 bases sitting between them. The CDR3 spans 12 residues. Germline values: CDR1 LNHDA, CDR2 SQIVND (reference sequence).

This clone turned up a few times. The chain combines TRBV6-5 with TRBJ2-7; 9 bases map to TRBD1. The length of the CDR3 is 14 residues. Germline V CDR1 and CDR2: MNHEY, SVGAGI. The V and J ends lost 6 bases and 6 bases, in that order; junction bases with no gene match: 9. CDR3 sequence reads: CASSNAGTGFEQYF. CDR3 DNA: TGTGCCAGCAGCAACGCGGGGACAGGGTTCGAGCAGTACTTC.

V and J are TRBV15 and TRBJ2-7, with D hard to call. CDR1 is LNHNV and CDR2 is YYDKDF in the germline V gene (reference sequence). This CDR3 has 13 amino acids. V lost 0 bases and J 2 bases, leaving 5 bases between the germline ends. CDR3 residues: CATSRDEAYEQYF. The CDR3 bases are TGTGCCACCAGCAGAGATGAGGCCTACGAGCAGTACTTC.